Reported below is one T cell receptor (beta chain). Time point here: pre-treatment sample, taken before nivolumab and TIL therapy. Enrollment ran from late 2017 to early 2020. The entry originates in a study of TIL therapy for anti-PD-1-resistant metastatic lung cancer. Whole-study context: Tumors were harvested before any PD-1/PD-L1 blockade. Tumors carried a median about 1.4 non-synonymous mutations per megabase.

The CDR3 runs to 15 residues. Germline loops: CDR1 SGHRS, CDR2 YFSETQ. V was pared by 5 bases and J by 1 base, with 13 bases between. The immunoSEQ assay was v3. Libraries were prepared by immunoSEQ multiplex PCR; TCRdb keeps only in-frame clonotypes and omits some of them. Seen here are about 50,000 clones, 70% to 85% observed once, and the top ten hold 4% to 5.5%. This receptor was obtained from a woman aged 30 to 85 with non-small cell lung cancer. Sample: blood, taken at baseline. The chain has TRBV5-1 and TRBJ1-5; D perhaps matches TRBD1 (6 bases). The CDR3 spells CASSFTGLSNQPQHF. CDR3 nucleotide sequence: TGCGCCAGCAGTTTTACAGGGTTAAGCAATCAGCCCCAGCATTTT. The full variable domain, rest sourced from reference TRBV5-1 and TRBJ1-5, is KAGVTQTPRYLIKTRGQQVTLSCSPISGHRSVSWYQQTPGQGLQFLFEYFSETQRNKGNFPGRFSGRQFSNSRSEMNVSTLELGDSALYLCASSFTGLSNQPQHFGDGTRLSIL.